This TCR beta chain was found in a study of T-cell memory formation after mild COVID-19. Judged by abundance, this clonotype is medium-sized (0.01 to 0.1%). TCRdb analysed the 5' RACE reads with MiXCR anew, one entry per CDR3 protein. The sample has fewer than 70,000 distinct CDR3 sequences; over 7.5% are singletons. Germline loops: CDR1 LGHNA, CDR2 YNFKEQ. CDR3 length: 14 amino acids. V lost 0 bases and J 4 bases, leaving 8 bases between the germline ends. This chain joins TRBV4-2 and TRBJ2-3; no clear D gene. The sequence was collected from a man between 18 and 35 years old who had mild COVID-19 (a few samples of this study predate the infection). Cell type and time point are not known. The sequenced material came from PBMCs or a T cell subset sorted from them (not recorded which). CDR3 bases: TGTGCCAGCAGCCAAGATTGGCTTTCAGATACGCAGTATTTT. Encoded protein: CASSQDWLSDTQYF.